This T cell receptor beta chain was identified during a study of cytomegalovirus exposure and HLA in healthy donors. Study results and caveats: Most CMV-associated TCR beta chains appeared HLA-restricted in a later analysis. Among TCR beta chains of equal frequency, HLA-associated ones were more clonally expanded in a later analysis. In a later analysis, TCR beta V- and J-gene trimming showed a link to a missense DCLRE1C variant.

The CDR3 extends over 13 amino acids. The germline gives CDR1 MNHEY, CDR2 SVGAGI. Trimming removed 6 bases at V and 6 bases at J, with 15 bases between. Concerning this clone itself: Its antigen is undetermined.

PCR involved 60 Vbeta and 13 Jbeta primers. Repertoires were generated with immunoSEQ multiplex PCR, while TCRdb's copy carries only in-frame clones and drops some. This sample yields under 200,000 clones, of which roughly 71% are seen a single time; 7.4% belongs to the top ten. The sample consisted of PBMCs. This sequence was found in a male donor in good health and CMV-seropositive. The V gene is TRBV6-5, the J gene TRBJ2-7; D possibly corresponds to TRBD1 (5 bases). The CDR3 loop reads CASSQPQGREQYF. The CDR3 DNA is TGTGCCAGCAGCCAACCTCAGGGTCGCGAGCAGTACTTC.